This T cell receptor (beta chain) emerged from a study of blood T cell repertoires in COVID-19. For the study at large: The study drew acute and convalescent COVID-19 samples from the United States, Italy and Spain. T cells, B-cell-depleted T cells, or PBMCs provided the cDNA or gDNA that served as material.

Germline assignment: CDR1 LGHNA and CDR2 YNFKEQ. This CDR3 contains 16 residues. V lost 3 bases and J lost 7; bases outside the gene matches: 11. As handled by the study authors: Reference gene primer amplification in the assay estimated nucleated cell counts. Sequenced by immunoSEQ multiplex PCR; TCRdb stores in-frame clones only, minus some. V and J calls and clone size follow that table, whereas D and trimming were derived from the DNA. The sample contains some 87,000 clones, around nine tenths of which appear only once. Sequencing input: peripheral blood. The sequence was collected from a woman between 65 and 79 years old with acute or convalescent COVID-19. V usage is TRBV4-2 and J usage is TRBJ1-4, with 7 bases matching TRBD1. The CDR3 region is CASSHGQADTGEKLFF. As DNA, the CDR3 is TGTGCCAGCAGCCACGGACAGGCTGACACGGGTGAAAAACTGTTTTTT.